Below are 20 T cell receptor beta chains sequenced from a single sample in a study of blood T cell repertoires in COVID-19. The data were produced by immunoSEQ multiplex PCR, yet TCRdb's version contains in-frame clones alone and is incomplete. This table has around 150,000 clones, about 90% appearing once. Material: peripheral blood. These receptors all come from a man aged 25-45 years with COVID-19, enrolled during active disease.

V gene TRBV10-3 combines with J gene TRBJ1-4, with a tentative D call TRBD1 (6 bases). The CDR3 consists of 14 residues. CDR1 is ENHRY, CDR2 SYGVKD, per germline. Trimming removed 3 bases at V and 4 bases at J, with 9 bases between. The CDR3 sequence: CAISETGINEKLFF. CDR3 sequence (DNA): TGTGCCATCAGTGAAACAGGGATTAATGAAAAACTGTTTTTT.

This clone has only one observation. V and J are TRBV6-5 and TRBJ1-2; 11 positions match TRBD1. V lost 7 bases to trimming and J lost 5 bases; unmatched junction nucleotides: 6. This CDR3 contains 14 residues. The germline V gene has CDR1 MNHEY and CDR2 SVGAGI. CDR3 residues: CASIGTGGNYGYTF. In DNA form, the CDR3 reads TGTGCCAGCATCGGGACAGGGGGTAATTATGGCTACACCTTC.

This clone was observed a single time. The V call is TRBV4-1, the J call TRBJ1-1; D gene unclear. The V end was cut by 0 bases, the J end by 1 base, with 3 bases between. The CDR3 contains 13 residues. CDR1 and CDR2 from the germline V gene are MGHRA and YSYEKL. The chain's CDR3 is CASSQERNTEAFF. In nucleotides, the CDR3 is TGCGCCAGCAGCCAAGAGAGGAACACTGAAGCTTTCTTT.

This rearrangement joins TRBV7-3 to TRBJ1-1; D is unresolved. V was trimmed by 1 base and J by 1 base, leaving 7 bases between them. CDR1 and CDR2 from the germline V gene are SGHTA and FQGTGA. The CDR3 sequence is 14 residues long. The CDR3 DNA follows: TGTGCCAGCAGCTTAAATGAGGGGAACACTGAAGCTTTCTTT. Its translation is CASSLNEGNTEAFF.

This chain connects TRBV6-2 or TRBV6-3 to TRBJ2-7; 11 bases line up with TRBD2. This CDR3 is 15 amino acids long. V shed 5 bases and J 4 bases; nucleotides not matched to a gene: 7. Germline V gene data show CDR1 as MNHEY and CDR2 as SVGEGT. CDR3 sequence reads: CASSTSGRQNYEQYF. The DNA of the CDR3 is TGTGCCAGCAGTACTAGCGGGAGACAAAATTACGAGCAGTACTTC.

The chain has TRBV5-1 and TRBJ2-3, with D uncertain. V was trimmed by 1 base and J by 1 base, leaving 10 bases between them. The CDR3 sequence is 15 residues long. From germline, CDR1 is SGHRS and CDR2 YFSETQ. The CDR3 spells CASSLKNRGTDTQYF. As DNA, the CDR3 is TGCGCCAGCAGCTTGAAAAACCGGGGCACAGATACGCAGTATTTT.

The V gene is TRBV5-1, the J gene TRBJ2-3, with 7 bases aligning to TRBD1. CDR1 SGHRS and CDR2 YFSETQ come from the germline V gene. V lost 2 bases to trimming and J lost 1 base; unmatched junction nucleotides: 10. The CDR3 spans 17 residues. The CDR3 bases are TGCGCCAGCAGCTTCCGACAGGGCGCTTTGCGCACAGATACGCAGTATTTT. It encodes CASSFRQGALRTDTQYF.

The CDR3 nucleotides are TGTGCCAGCAGTTTATCAAGAGCTCAGCCCCAGCATTTT. It is translated as CASSLSRAQPQHF. The chain has TRBV12-3 or TRBV12-4 and TRBJ1-5; no firm D call. The ends were cut back, 2 bases at V and 6 bases at J, with 8 bases in the middle. This CDR3 spans 13 amino acids.

V and J are TRBV2 and TRBJ1-1; no clear D gene. Germline-derived CDR1 and CDR2 are SNHLY and FYNNEI. This CDR3 comprises 14 residues. V was clipped by 4 bases and J by 0 bases, with 9 bases between them. The CDR3 region has the DNA TGTGCCAGCAGTGCTAGACCGTTGAACACTGAAGCTTTCTTT. Amino acids: CASSARPLNTEAFF.

This chain uses TRBV25-1 with TRBJ1-1; D uncertain. The V end was cut by 2 bases, the J end by 1 base, with 11 bases between. Germline CDR1 reads MGHDK; CDR2 reads SYGVNS. CDR3 length: 15 amino acids. CDR3 amino acids: CASSEATPPNTEAFF. CDR3 nucleotide sequence: TGTGCCAGCAGTGAAGCGACACCTCCGAACACTGAAGCTTTCTTT. The complete variable domain, with remaining parts taken from reference TRBV25-1 and TRBJ1-1, reads EADIYQTPRYLVIGTGKKITLECSQTMGHDKMYWYQQDPGMELHLIHYSYGVNSTEKGDLSSESTVSRIRTEHFPLTLESARPSHTSQYLCASSEATPPNTEAFFGQGTRLTVV.

V and J are TRBV18 and TRBJ2-7; 11 positions match TRBD2. V lost 2 bases, J lost 6 bases, and 9 bases stayed unmatched. Germline V lookup: CDR1 KGHSH, CDR2 LQKENI. The length of the CDR3 is 16 residues. The CDR3 nucleotides are TGTGCCAGCTCACCAACTGTTACTAGCGGGAGAGGCGAGCAGTACTTC. Translating gives CASSPTVTSGRGEQYF.

The rearrangement uses TRBV7-2 and TRBJ2-2; 9 positions agree with TRBD2. Germline CDR1 and CDR2: SGHTA and FQGNSA. J gave up 4 bases and V 6 bases, and 3 bases lay outside the gene matches. The CDR3 has 14 amino acids. CDR3 loop: CASRAGGSTGELFF. CDR3 sequence (DNA): TGTGCCAGCAGAGCGGGGGGTAGCACCGGGGAGCTGTTTTTT.

This rearrangement joins TRBV5-6 to TRBJ1-1; 7 bases are shared with TRBD1. Germline V lookup: CDR1 SGHDT, CDR2 YYEEEE. The CDR3 consists of 15 residues. The J segment lost 3 bases and the V segment lost 4 bases, leaving 9 bases of the junction unmatched. The CDR3 reads CASSPTRQGDTEAFF. CDR3 coding DNA: TGTGCCAGCAGCCCTACCCGGCAGGGGGACACTGAAGCTTTCTTT.

This clone is a singleton in its sample. The chain links TRBV28 to TRBJ1-2; D not certain. Germline V lookup: CDR1 MDHEN, CDR2 SYDVKM. The V and J ends lost 5 bases and 8 bases respectively, with 12 bases between them. The CDR3 has 12 amino acids. CDR3 protein: CASSPPKSGYTF. DNA of the CDR3: TGTGCCAGCAGTCCCCCTAAATCGGGCTACACCTTC.

J is TRBJ2-7 and V is TRBV5-1, with D possibly matching TRBD2 (6 bases). V gave up 4 bases and J gave up 5 bases, with 22 bases separating them. The CDR3 totals 16 residues. Germline CDR1 is SGHRS and CDR2 is YFSETQ. CDR3 DNA: TGCGCCAGCAGCCCTATTGGAGGGGCAACGGTGGACGAGCAGTACTTC. Its protein is CASSPIGGATVDEQYF.

The chain couples TRBV5-8 to TRBJ1-1; no firm D call. Germline CDR1 and CDR2: SGHTS and YDEGEE. This CDR3 has 13 residues. V dropped 6 bases and J dropped 8 bases, with 17 bases sitting between them. DNA of the CDR3: TGTGCCAGCACCCCCGTCCCTACGGGGGAAGCTTTCTTT. This sequence encodes CASTPVPTGEAFF.

The chain joins TRBV19 to TRBJ1-2; weak D call: TRBD1 (5 bases). The CDR3 is 14 amino acids. V lost 6 bases to trimming and J lost 3 bases, with 14 bases between them. Germline CDR1 is LNHDA and CDR2 is SQIVND (reference sequence). CDR3 amino acids: CASRGVGSYYGYTF. In DNA, the CDR3 is TGTGCCAGTAGAGGGGTGGGTTCCTACTATGGCTACACCTTC.

J is TRBJ2-7 and V is TRBV15; TRBD1 might be the D (6 bases). Trimming took 0 bases from V and 2 from J, leaving 11 bases between them. The CDR3 spans 15 residues. CDR1 and CDR2 (germline): LNHNV, YYDKDF (reference sequence). As DNA, the CDR3 is TGTGCCACCAGCAGAGATCGAGGGGGAGCCTACGAGCAGTACTTC. This gives the protein CATSRDRGGAYEQYF.

V gene TRBV21-1 combines with J gene TRBJ1-3; the DNA was not compared with TRBD1, the D call given in the table. TRBV21-1 is recorded as a pseudogene. This CDR3 is built from 19 residues. CDR3 in DNA: TGTGCCAGCAGCTCACGACAGGGGGTCAAACCACCATCTGGAAACACCATATATTTT. Protein sequence: CASSSRQGVKPPSGNTIYF.

The chain uses TRBV6-5 and TRBJ2-2, with D unresolved. Germline-derived CDR1 and CDR2 are MNHEY and SVGAGI. Trimming cost V 2 bases and J 5 bases, with 9 bases left between them. The CDR3 extends over 14 amino acids. The CDR3 sequence is CASSYDSGTGELFF. Here the CDR3 DNA reads TGTGCCAGCAGTTACGACTCCGGGACCGGGGAGCTGTTTTTT.